Presented here are 20 T cell receptor beta chains from one specimen sequenced in a study of shared clonotypes between healthy human individuals. The assay was immunoSEQ multiplex PCR, and TCRdb's table has in-frame clones only and misses some. The sample has over 95,000 clones; 68% are singletons. Material: memory CD8+ T cells sorted from blood. The sample's subset: CD45RO+ cells pooled with CCR7-negative TemRA cells. The receptors were sampled from a woman aged 25 to 39 in good health.

The rearrangement links TRBV2 to TRBJ2-3; D tentatively fits TRBD1 or TRBD2 (5 bases each). V was cut by 4 bases and J by 2 bases, with 19 bases left in between. Germline loops: CDR1 SNHLY, CDR2 FYNNEI. This CDR3 is 17 amino acids long. Here the CDR3 reads CASSVGRTTSFTDTQYF. Written as DNA, the CDR3 is TGTGCCAGCAGTGTGGGACGAACAACCTCCTTCACAGATACGCAGTATTTT.

V gene TRBV12-5 combines with J gene TRBJ2-1; 11 positions agree with TRBD2. This CDR3 comprises 17 residues. The J segment lost 4 bases and the V segment lost 0 bases, leaving 5 bases of the junction unmatched. The V gene's germline CDR1 is LGHNT and CDR2 FRNRAP. The CDR3 DNA reads as TGTGCTAGTGGTTTGGTAGAAACTAGCGGGAGATACAATGAGCAGTTCTTC. The encoded protein is CASGLVETSGRYNEQFF.

This clone was observed a few times. Other DNA sequences within the sample encode an identical CDR3. The chain couples TRBV28 to TRBJ1-5; weak D call: TRBD1 (5 bases). CDR1 and CDR2 from the germline V gene are MDHEN and SYDVKM. Trimming took off 5 bases at V and 3 bases at J, with 8 bases between the two ends. CDR3 size: 13 residues. DNA for the CDR3: TGTGCCAGCAGTGACAGCCTCAATCAGCCCCAGCATTTT. This sequence encodes CASSDSLNQPQHF.

This sequence joins TRBV6-1 and TRBJ2-1; D is ambiguous. The CDR3 runs 13 residues. With 2 bases removed from V and 8 bases from J, the gap between germline ends came to 10 bases. Germline V gene sequence: CDR1 MNHNS, CDR2 SASEGT. The CDR3 nucleotides read TGTGCCAGCAGTGAACTCACCCCCCATGAGCAGTTCTTC. Translating gives CASSELTPHEQFF.

The chain links TRBV14 to TRBJ2-5; 7 nucleotides align to TRBD2. The J segment lost 11 bases and the V segment lost 4 bases, leaving 10 bases of the junction unmatched. Germline V lookup: CDR1 SGHDN, CDR2 FVKESK. This CDR3 contains 13 residues. The CDR3 loop is CASSLRDYYEQYF. The CDR3 nucleotides read TGTGCCAGCAGCCTGCGGGACTACTATGAGCAGTACTTC.

The chain combines TRBV2 with TRBJ1-5; D not resolved. V lost 1 base to trimming and J lost 0 bases, with 10 bases between them. The V gene's germline CDR1 is SNHLY and CDR2 FYNNEI. The CDR3 contains 16 residues. The chain's CDR3 is CASSEGAGLSNQPQHF. In nucleotides, the CDR3 is TGTGCCAGCAGTGAAGGGGCCGGGCTTAGCAATCAGCCCCAGCATTTT.

This rearrangement joins TRBV27 to TRBJ2-6; D possibly corresponds to TRBD1 (6 bases). The V gene lost 2 bases and the J gene lost 1 base, with 15 bases spanning the gap. Germline V gene lookup returns CDR1 MNHEY and CDR2 SMNVEV (reference sequence). The length of the CDR3 is 18 residues. For the CDR3, the DNA is TGTGCCAGCAGTTTAGGGGGCCCTTTACTTTCTGGGGCCAACGTCCTGACTTTC. This encodes CASSLGGPLLSGANVLTF.

The chain employs TRBV27 and TRBJ2-1; no clear D. Trimming stripped 2 bases from V and 9 bases from J, with 14 bases between. The CDR3 is 14 residues long. Germline assignment: CDR1 MNHEY and CDR2 SMNVEV (reference sequence). Here the CDR3 DNA reads TGTGCCAGCAGTTTACCCGGGCCCCCGGGTGAGCAGTTCTTC. This encodes CASSLPGPPGEQFF.

The CDR3 DNA follows: TGTGCCAGCAACTCGATGAACACTGAAGCTTTCTTT. Translation: CASNSMNTEAFF. This chain connects TRBV5-6 to TRBJ1-1; unclear D gene. V lost 6 bases to trimming and J lost 0 bases, with 6 bases between them. Germline V CDR1 and CDR2: SGHDT, YYEEEE. There are 12 residues in the CDR3.

The gene calls are TRBV29-1 and TRBJ2-1; D remains unclear. Trimming cost V 5 bases and J 0 bases, with 11 bases left between them. This CDR3 comprises 14 residues. CDR1 and CDR2 (germline): SQVTM, ANQGSEA. The CDR3 reads CSVPRQASYNEQFF. CDR3 sequence (DNA): TGCAGCGTTCCCAGGCAGGCCTCCTACAATGAGCAGTTCTTC.

The chain has TRBV21-1 and TRBJ2-1; TRBD2 is the table's D call and was not checked against the DNA. TRBV21-1 is labeled a pseudogene. This CDR3 is built from 15 residues. The CDR3, as DNA: TGTGCCAGCAGCAAATATGCGTTCTCCTACAATGAGCAGTTCTTC. Protein: CASSKYAFSYNEQFF.

CDR3 sequence reads: CASSLARFPYNEQFF. CDR3 bases: TGTGCCAGCAGTTTAGCCAGGTTCCCTTACAATGAGCAGTTCTTC. The V and J genes are TRBV28 and TRBJ2-1; D unresolved. CDR3 length equals 15 residues. V gave up 2 bases and J gave up 4 bases, with 12 bases separating them. Looked up from germline, CDR1 is MDHEN and CDR2 is SYDVKM.

The chain couples TRBV29-1 to TRBJ1-5; a possible D gene is TRBD1 (5 bases). The germline V gene has CDR1 SQVTM and CDR2 ANQGSEA. The CDR3 runs 14 residues. V was shortened by 6 bases and J by 1 base, with 13 bases between the two germline ends. The CDR3 nucleotides read TGCAGCGTGGGCTGGGGCCGGAGCAATCAGCCCCAGCATTTT. Encoded protein: CSVGWGRSNQPQHF.

The chain links TRBV5-1 to TRBJ2-2; D call uncertain. The germline V gene has CDR1 SGHRS and CDR2 YFSETQ. V was pared by 5 bases and J by 7 bases, with 18 bases between. CDR3 length: 15 residues. The CDR3 bases are TGCGCCAGCAGACCGACCACCGGGTCTTACGGGGAGCTGTTTTTT. Translation: CASRPTTGSYGELFF.

The CDR3 sequence is CASSLAGTVYEQYF. The CDR3 DNA follows: TGTGCCAGCAGCTTGGCCGGGACAGTCTACGAGCAGTACTTC. The chain recombines TRBV5-6 with TRBJ2-7, with TRBD1 identical over 7 bases. The junction had 3 bases not matched to a gene; V was cut back by 0 bases and J by 3 bases. The germline gives CDR1 SGHDT, CDR2 YYEEEE. The CDR3 loop spans 14 amino acids. The complete variable domain, with remaining parts taken from reference TRBV5-6 and TRBJ2-7, reads DAGVTQSPTHLIKTRGQQVTLRCSPKSGHDTVSWYQQALGQGPQFIFQYYEEEERQRGNFPDRFSGHQFPNYSSELNVNALLLGDSALYLCASSLAGTVYEQYFGPGTRLTVT.

This chain connects TRBV27 to TRBJ2-1; maybe TRBD2 (6 bases). V lost 3 bases, J lost 1 base, and 10 bases lay in between. CDR1 MNHEY and CDR2 SMNVEV come from the germline V gene (reference sequence). This CDR3 is 15 amino acids long. CDR3 sequence reads: CASSFSGGSYNEQFF. CDR3 nucleotide sequence: TGTGCCAGCAGTTTTTCCGGGGGTTCCTACAATGAGCAGTTCTTC.

This clone was recorded once. The chain couples TRBV7-9 to TRBJ2-2, with 7 positions matching TRBD1. CDR1 is SEHNR and CDR2 is FQNEAQ in the germline V gene (reference sequence). After removal of 4 bases from V and 1 base from J, the junction contained 12 bases not matched to a gene. The CDR3 totals 18 residues. CDR3 nucleotide sequence: TGTGCCAGCAGCTCCACGATAAAACAGGGGTGGAACACCGGGGAGCTGTTTTTT. Protein: CASSSTIKQGWNTGELFF.

This clone was observed many times. CDR3 region: CASSESGGTEAFF. The CDR3 DNA follows: TGCGCCAGCAGTGAGTCGGGGGGCACTGAAGCTTTCTTT. This sequence joins TRBV10-1 and TRBJ1-1, with D possibly being TRBD1 (5 bases). Looked up from germline, CDR1 is WNHNN and CDR2 is SYGVQD (reference sequence). The CDR3 loop spans 13 amino acids. V lost 0 bases and J lost 4, with 6 bases in between.

CDR3 sequence reads: CASSPGLHEQFF. The CDR3 DNA follows: TGTGCCAGCAGCCCGGGCCTCCATGAGCAGTTCTTC. This chain connects TRBV7-9 to TRBJ2-1, with unresolved D. This CDR3 contains 12 residues. CDR1 and CDR2 (germline): SEHNR, FQNEAQ (reference sequence). Trimming stripped 5 bases from V and 8 bases from J, with 10 bases between.

The V call is TRBV19, the J call TRBJ1-5; D is unclear. CDR1 and CDR2 from the germline V gene are LNHDA and SQIVND (reference sequence). The ends were cut back, 6 bases at V and 5 bases at J, with 17 bases in the middle. This CDR3 comprises 15 residues. The CDR3 DNA is TGTGCCAGTAGCCCCTACGGGCGAGGTGATCAGCCCCAGCATTTT. It codes for CASSPYGRGDQPQHF.